This T cell receptor beta chain is from a study of blood T cell repertoires in COVID-19. Looking at the study overall: Sources were T cells, B-cell-depleted T cells, or PBMCs; the material itself was cDNA or gDNA.

Germline-derived CDR1 and CDR2 are KGHDR and SFDVKD. Deletions cut 2 bases from V and 3 bases from J, with 10 bases between. This CDR3 has 15 residues. The method was immunoSEQ multiplex PCR; TCRdb's version includes in-frame clones alone and lacks a portion of them. The table has roughly 260,000 clones, roughly 84% seen once. Sequencing was carried out using peripheral blood. The sequence came from a woman between 18 and 30 years old with acute or convalescent COVID-19. V usage is TRBV24-1 and J usage is TRBJ1-3; tentatively, D is TRBD1 (5 bases). The CDR3 loop reads CATSDSQGFGNTIYF. DNA of the CDR3: TGTGCCACCAGTGATTCCCAGGGATTTGGAAACACCATATATTTT.